This T cell receptor (beta chain) was observed in a study of blood T cell repertoires in COVID-19. In the study overall: T cells, B-cell-depleted T cells, or PBMCs supplied cDNA or gDNA.

Per germline, CDR1 LGHNT and CDR2 FRNRAP. With 1 base removed from V and 2 bases from J, the gap between germline ends came to 6 bases. The CDR3 covers 13 residues. Per the original data handling: Amplified reference gene primers provided the basis for estimating nucleated cell counts. Assay used: immunoSEQ multiplex PCR; TCRdb lists only in-frame clones, some missing. V and J calls and clone size are given by that table; D and trimming were obtained from the DNA. The sample records over 100,000 clones, about 90% being singletons. This clonotype originated in a woman between 45 and 60 years old with COVID-19, enrolled during active disease. Sequencing was performed on peripheral blood. This chain joins TRBV12-5 and TRBJ2-7; no firm D call. Here the CDR3 DNA reads TGTGCTAGTGGTTTGGACAGAACCTACGAGCAGTACTTC. This translates into CASGLDRTYEQYF. Full variable domain (missing parts from reference TRBV12-5 and TRBJ2-7): DARVTQTPRHKVTEMGQEVTMRCQPILGHNTVFWYRQTMMQGLELLAYFRNRAPLDDSGMPKDRFSAEMPDATLATLKIQPSEPRDSAVYFCASGLDRTYEQYFGPGTRLTVT.